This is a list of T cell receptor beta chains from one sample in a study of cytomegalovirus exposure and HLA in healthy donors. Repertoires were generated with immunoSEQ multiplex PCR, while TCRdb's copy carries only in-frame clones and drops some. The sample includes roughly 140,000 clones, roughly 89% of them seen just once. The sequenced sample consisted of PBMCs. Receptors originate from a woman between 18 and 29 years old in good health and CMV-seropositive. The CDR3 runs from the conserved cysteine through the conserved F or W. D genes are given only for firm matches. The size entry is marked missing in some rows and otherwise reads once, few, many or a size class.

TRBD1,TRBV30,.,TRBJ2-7,TGTGCCGGGGACAGGGGAGGGTACGAGCAGTACTTC,CAGDRGGYEQYF
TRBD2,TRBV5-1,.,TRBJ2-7,TGCGCCAGCAGCTCGGGGACTAGCGGGAGAGTCGACGAGCAGTACTTC,CASSSGTSGRVDEQYF
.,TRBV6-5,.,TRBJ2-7,TGTGCCAGCAGTCAAGTAGCTTCCTACGAGCAGTACTTC,CASSQVASYEQYF
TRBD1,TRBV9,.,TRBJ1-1,TGTGCCAGCAGCCTGGACAGGGACACTGAAGCTTTCTTT,CASSLDRDTEAFF
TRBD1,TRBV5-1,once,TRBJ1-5,TGCGCCAGCAGCGCCCTAGGGACAGGGGATCAGCCCCAGCATTTT,CASSALGTGDQPQHF
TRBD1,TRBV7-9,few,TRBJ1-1,TGTGCCAGCAGCCCCGAGGGACAGCTCTTCAACACTGAAGCTTTCTTT,CASSPEGQLFNTEAFF
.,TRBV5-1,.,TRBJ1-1,TGCGCCAGCAGCTTCATGGGAGATGGGGCTTTCTTT,CASSFMGDGAFF
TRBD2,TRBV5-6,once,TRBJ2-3,TGTGCCAGCAGCTTTGAGACGGGGGGAGCTAGCACAGATACGCAGTATTTT,CASSFETGGASTDTQYF
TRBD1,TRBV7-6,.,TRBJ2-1,TGTGCCAGCAGCCCCCAGACAGGGAACGATGAGCAGTTCTTC,CASSPQTGNDEQFF
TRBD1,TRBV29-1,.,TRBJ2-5,TGCAGCGTTCTTGGTACGGGAGTAGCGGAGACAGGGGGGAAGCCCCAGTACTTC,CSVLGTGVAETGGKPQYF
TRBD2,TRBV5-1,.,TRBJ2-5,TGCGCCAGCAGCGCGGGACTAGCGGGAGTTAATCAAAAGACCCAGTACTTC,CASSAGLAGVNQKTQYF
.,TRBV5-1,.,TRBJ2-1,TGCGCCAGCAGCTCCCCACAGGTGTACAATGAGCAGTTCTTC,CASSSPQVYNEQFF
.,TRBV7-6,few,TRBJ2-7,TGTGCCAGCAGCCTCAGCGGTGAAACCTACGAGCAGTACTTC,CASSLSGETYEQYF
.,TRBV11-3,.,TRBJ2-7,TGTGCCAGCAGCCCCGGGGTTGGCGGTTATAACTACGAGCAGTACTTC,CASSPGVGGYNYEQYF
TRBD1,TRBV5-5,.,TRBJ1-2,TGTGCCAGCAGCTTGGACAGGGGCTATGGCTACACCTTC,CASSLDRGYGYTF
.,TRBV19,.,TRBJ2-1,TGTGCCAGCGCGCCGGGGGTTTACAATGAGCAGTTCTTC,CASAPGVYNEQFF
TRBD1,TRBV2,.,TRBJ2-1,TGTGCCAGCAGTGGGGGACAGGGGTTAGAGAGCTCCTACAATGAGCAGTTCTTC,CASSGGQGLESSYNEQFF
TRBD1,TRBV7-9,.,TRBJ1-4,TGTGCCAGCAGCGCGACAGGGGGCGAAAAACTGTTTTTT,CASSATGGEKLFF
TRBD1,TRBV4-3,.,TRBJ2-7,TGCGCCAGCAGCCAAGTCTTCCAAACAGGGGGCTGGGACGAGCAGTACTTC,CASSQVFQTGGWDEQYF
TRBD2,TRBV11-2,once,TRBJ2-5,TGTGCCAGCAGTCGTCGACTAGCGGGAGTAGGAGGGGAGACCCAGTACTTC,CASSRRLAGVGGETQYF
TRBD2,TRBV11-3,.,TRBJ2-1,TGTGCCAGCAGCTTAGATTGGGCGGGAGCAGAGTTCTTC,CASSLDWAGAEFF
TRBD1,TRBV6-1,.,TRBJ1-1,TGTGCCAGCAGTGAAAGACAGGGGAAGGGAGAAGCTTTCTTT,CASSERQGKGEAFF
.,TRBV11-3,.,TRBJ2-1,TGTGCCAGCAGCTTAGTTCCGGATGAGCAGTTCTTC,CASSLVPDEQFF
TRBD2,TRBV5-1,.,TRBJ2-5,TGCGCCAGCAGCTTGGGTTTCCGCGGGAGTGAGCTCCAGACCCAGTACTTC,CASSLGFRGSELQTQYF
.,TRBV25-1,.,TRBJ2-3,TGTGCCAGCAGTGAAGACAGACAGATAATTCAGTATTTT,CASSEDRQIIQYF
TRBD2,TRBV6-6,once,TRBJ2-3,TGTGCCAGCACCTCAAGCGGGAGTGCGACAGATACGCAGTATTTT,CASTSSGSATDTQYF
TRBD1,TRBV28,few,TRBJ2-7,TGTGCCAGCAGTTCACCTGGACAGGCCTACGAGCAGTACTTC,CASSSPGQAYEQYF
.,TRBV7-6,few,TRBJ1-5,TGTGCCAGCACCCCGGGGGTCGGCAATCAGCCCCAGCATTTT,CASTPGVGNQPQHF
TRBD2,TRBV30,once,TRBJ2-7,TGTGCCTGGAGTGTCTCGGCGGGAGGGCTCGGGTACGAGCAGTACTTC,CAWSVSAGGLGYEQYF
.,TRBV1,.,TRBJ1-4,TGCACCAGCAGCCAAGGTCGGGGAGAAAAACTGTTTTTT,CTSSQGRGEKLFF
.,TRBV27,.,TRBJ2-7,TGTGCCAGCAGTTTAACAAGCGGATCCTCCTACGAGCAGTACTTC,CASSLTSGSSYEQYF
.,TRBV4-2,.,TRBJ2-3,TGTGCCAGCAGCCAAGCGGGCCACGTAGCGGACACAGATACGCAGTATTTT,CASSQAGHVADTDTQYF
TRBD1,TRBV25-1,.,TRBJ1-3,TGTGCCAGCAGTGAAAGGACAGGGGAGGCAAACACCATATATTTT,CASSERTGEANTIYF
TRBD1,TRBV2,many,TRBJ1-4,TGTGCCAGCGGCCCAATACAGGGGCTTAATGAAAAACTGTTTTTT,CASGPIQGLNEKLFF
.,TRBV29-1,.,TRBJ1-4,TGCAGCGTTTGGGCCAAACCGGGGGAAAAACTGTTTTTT,CSVWAKPGEKLFF
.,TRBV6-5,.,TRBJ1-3,TGTGCCAGCAGTTACGATAAGCGGCAGGTCCGAAACACCATATATTTT,CASSYDKRQVRNTIYF
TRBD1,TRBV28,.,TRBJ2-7,TGTGCCAGCAGTTTAACAGGGGCGGACGAGCAGTACTTC,CASSLTGADEQYF
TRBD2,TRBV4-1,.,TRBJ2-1,TGCGCCAGCAGCCCGCCTAGCGGGAGTGTGTCCTACAATGAGCAGTTCTTC,CASSPPSGSVSYNEQFF
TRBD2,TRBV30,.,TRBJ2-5,TGTGCCTGGAGTATGACTAGCGGGAGTGGGGAGACCCAGTACTTC,CAWSMTSGSGETQYF
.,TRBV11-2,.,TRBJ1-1,TGTGCCAGCAGCCCCTTCTACAGGGTAAGGGGCACTGAAGCTTTCTTT,CASSPFYRVRGTEAFF
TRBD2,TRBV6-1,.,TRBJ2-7,TGTGCCAGCAGTGGACTAGCGGAAACCTTCAGTCAGTACTTC,CASSGLAETFSQYF
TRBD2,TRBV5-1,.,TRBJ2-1,TGCGCCAGCAGCACGAGACTAGCTACCGATGAGCAGTTCTTC,CASSTRLATDEQFF
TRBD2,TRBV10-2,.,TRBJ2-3,TGCGCCATTCAGATTAGCGGGAGGGGCACAGATACGCAGTATTTT,CAIQISGRGTDTQYF
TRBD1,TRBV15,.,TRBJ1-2,TGTGCCACCAGCGGACAGGGAAATGGCTACACCTTC,CATSGQGNGYTF
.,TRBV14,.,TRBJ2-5,TGTGCCAGCAGCCAAGGAAGGGGGTTCCAAGAGACCCAGTACTTC,CASSQGRGFQETQYF
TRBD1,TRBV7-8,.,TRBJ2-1,TGTGCCAGCAGCTGGGACAGGGATTACAATGAGCAGTTCTTC,CASSWDRDYNEQFF
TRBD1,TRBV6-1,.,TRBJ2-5,TGTGCCAGCAGGAGACAGGGGGGGGAGACCCAGTACTTC,CASRRQGGETQYF
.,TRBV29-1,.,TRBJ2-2,TGCAGCGTCCCGTCCGGGGGTGCTTTTGTCGGGGAGCTGTTTTTT,CSVPSGGAFVGELFF
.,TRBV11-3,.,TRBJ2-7,TGTGCCAGCAGCTTATGGCTAGCCTACGAGCAGTACTTC,CASSLWLAYEQYF
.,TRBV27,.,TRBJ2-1,TGTGCCAGCAGACTCGGGAAACCCTACAATGAGCAGTTCTTC,CASRLGKPYNEQFF
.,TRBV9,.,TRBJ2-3,TGTGCCAGCAGCGCTACAGAGTCTGGCACAGATACGCAGTATTTT,CASSATESGTDTQYF
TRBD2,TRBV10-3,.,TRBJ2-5,TGTGCCATCAGTGAAGGCTGGGACTACCAGTACCAAGAGACCCAGTACTTC,CAISEGWDYQYQETQYF
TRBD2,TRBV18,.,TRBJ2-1,TGTGCCAGCTCACCGTGGGGGGGTACCTACAATGAGCAGTTCTTC,CASSPWGGTYNEQFF
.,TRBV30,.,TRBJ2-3,TGTGCCTGGAGTGTACAGGACAGTGGTAACCCCGATACAGATACGCAGTATTTT,CAWSVQDSGNPDTDTQYF